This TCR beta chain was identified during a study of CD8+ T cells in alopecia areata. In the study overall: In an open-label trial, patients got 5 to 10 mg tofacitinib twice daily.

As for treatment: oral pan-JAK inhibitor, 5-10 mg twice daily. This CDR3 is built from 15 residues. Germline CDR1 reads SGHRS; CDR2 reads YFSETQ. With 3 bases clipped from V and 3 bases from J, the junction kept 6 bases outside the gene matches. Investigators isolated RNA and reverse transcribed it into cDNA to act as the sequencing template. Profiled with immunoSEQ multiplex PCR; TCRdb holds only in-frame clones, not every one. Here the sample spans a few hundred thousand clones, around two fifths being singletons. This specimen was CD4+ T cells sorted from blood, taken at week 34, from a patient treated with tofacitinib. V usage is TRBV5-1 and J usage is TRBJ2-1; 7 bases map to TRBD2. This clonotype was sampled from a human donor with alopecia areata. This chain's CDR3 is CASSSQRGHYNEQFF. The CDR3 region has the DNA TGCGCCAGCAGCTCCCAGCGGGGCCACTACAATGAGCAGTTCTTC.